The 31 T cell receptor beta chains in this list originate from one sample, sequenced in a study of OX40 agonist ivuxolimab in advanced cancers. Profiled with immunoSEQ multiplex PCR; TCRdb holds only in-frame clones, not every one. The data show about 65,000 clones, 70% to 90% seen once. The sample here was CD4+ or CD8+ T cells sorted from blood, taken in a trial of the OX40 agonist ivuxolimab. These receptors came from an adult with an advanced solid tumor such as melanoma, head and neck, liver or kidney cancer.

The rearrangement joins TRBV6-6 to TRBJ2-2; no definite D call. The CDR3 loop spans 15 amino acids. V dropped 6 bases and J dropped 7 bases, with 18 bases sitting between them. Germline V gene sequence: CDR1 MNHNY, CDR2 SVGAGI (reference sequence). Written as DNA, the CDR3 is TGTGCCAGCAGCCTTACCGGGTCCTTAAGCGGGGAGCTGTTTTTT. As protein: CASSLTGSLSGELFF.

This rearrangement joins TRBV9 to TRBJ2-2, with TRBD2 matching 9 bases. Germline V lookup: CDR1 SGDLS, CDR2 YYNGEE. The CDR3 runs to 20 residues. J lost 0 bases, V lost 3 bases, and 15 bases had no gene match. The CDR3 sequence: CASSAAGTSNPLTNTGELFF. The CDR3 nucleotides are TGTGCCAGCAGCGCTGCAGGGACTAGCAACCCTTTAACGAACACCGGGGAGCTGTTTTTT. Full variable domain (outside the CDR3, taken from reference TRBV9 and TRBJ2-2): DSGVTQTPKHLITATGQRVTLRCSPRSGDLSVYWYQQSLDQGLQFLIQYYNGEERAKGNILERFSAQQFPDLHSELNLSSLELGDSALYFCASSAAGTSNPLTNTGELFFGEGSRLTVL.

J is TRBJ1-2 and V is TRBV9, with D perhaps TRBD1 (6 bases). This CDR3 contains 15 residues. V gave up 4 bases and J gave up 5 bases, with 18 bases separating them. Germline V gives CDR1 SGDLS, CDR2 YYNGEE. Here the CDR3 DNA reads TGTGCCAGCAGCCAAGGGGGGGCGCTCTCATATGGCTACACCTTC. Translation gives CASSQGGALSYGYTF.

The chain links TRBV27 to TRBJ1-4; D unresolved. V was trimmed by 4 bases and J by 7 bases, leaving 16 bases between them. There are 15 residues in the CDR3. Germline V gives CDR1 MNHEY, CDR2 SMNVEV (reference sequence). CDR3 DNA sequence: TGTGCCAGCAGTTGGTTGGAGGCCCGTATTGAAAAACTGTTTTTT. Translating gives CASSWLEARIEKLFF. Together with reference TRBV27 and TRBJ1-4, the CDR3 gives the full variable domain: EAQVTQNPRYLITVTGKKLTVTCSQNMNHEYMSWYRQDPGLGLRQIYYSMNVEVTDKGDVPEGYKVSRKEKRNFPLILESPSPNQTSLYFCASSWLEARIEKLFFGSGTQLSVL.

V and J are TRBV5-1 and TRBJ1-1, with 7 nucleotides matching TRBD1. Germline assignment: CDR1 SGHRS and CDR2 YFSETQ. The CDR3 contains 14 residues. Unmatched junction bases numbered 5, after V lost 6 bases and J lost 0 bases. The CDR3 protein is CASKGQSMNTEAFF. In DNA, the CDR3 is TGCGCCAGCAAGGGACAGTCGATGAACACTGAAGCTTTCTTT. Combining the CDR3 with reference TRBV5-1 and TRBJ1-1 gives the whole variable domain KAGVTQTPRYLIKTRGQQVTLSCSPISGHRSVSWYQQTPGQGLQFLFEYFSETQRNKGNFPGRFSGRQFSNSRSEMNVSTLELGDSALYLCASKGQSMNTEAFFGQGTRLTVV.

The rearrangement links TRBV7-9 to TRBJ1-1; D is unresolved. Germline-derived CDR1 and CDR2 are SEHNR and FQNEAQ (reference sequence). This CDR3 contains 13 residues. Trimming removed 2 bases from V and 4 bases from J, with 8 bases in between. In DNA form, the CDR3 reads TGTGCCAGCAGCTTATCTAGGGCCACTGAAGCTTTCTTT. Amino acids: CASSLSRATEAFF.

The chain has TRBV6-5 and TRBJ1-2; D unclear. The CDR3 runs 15 residues. Germline V gene lookup returns CDR1 MNHEY and CDR2 SVGAGI. Trimming shortened V by 2 bases and J by 1 base, and 11 bases separated the two germline ends. CDR3 nucleotide sequence: TGTGCCAGCAGTTACGCGCACAGAATTAACTATGGCTACACCTTC. Encoded protein: CASSYAHRINYGYTF.

The chain carries TRBV5-1 and TRBJ2-4; D possibly corresponds to TRBD2 (6 bases). Trimming removed 4 bases from V and 8 bases from J, with 19 bases in between. The CDR3 is 15 residues long. Per germline, CDR1 SGHRS and CDR2 YFSETQ. The CDR3 nucleotides read TGCGCCAGCAGCCCGACGACTAGTAGTATAGACATTCAGTACTTC. Translated, it gives CASSPTTSSIDIQYF.

The V and J genes are TRBV27 and TRBJ2-7; 8 nucleotides align to TRBD2. The germline V gene encodes CDR1 MNHEY and CDR2 SMNVEV (reference sequence). The CDR3 has 16 residues. V shed 5 bases and J 4 bases; nucleotides not matched to a gene: 13. In DNA form, the CDR3 reads TGTGCCAGCAGTCCCCTCGGCAGCGGGGGATCTTACGAGCAGTACGTC. This encodes CASSPLGSGGSYEQYV.

The chain carries TRBV6-5 and TRBJ1-5; D unresolved. Trimming took 6 bases from V and 3 from J, leaving 6 bases between them. CDR1 and CDR2 from the germline V gene are MNHEY and SVGAGI. CDR3 length: 12 amino acids. In DNA, the CDR3 is TGTGCCAGCAGCAAGATCAATCAGCCCCAGCATTTT. It codes for CASSKINQPQHF.

By sample fraction, this clone is medium-sized. The V call is TRBV15, the J call TRBJ2-7, with D maybe TRBD1 (5 bases). In germline, CDR1 is LNHNV, CDR2 YYDKDF (reference sequence). The CDR3 spans 18 residues. Trimming removed 1 base at V and 4 bases at J, with 23 bases between. The chain's CDR3 is CATSRGPQGQKARYEQYF. CDR3 nucleotide sequence: TGTGCCACCAGCAGAGGCCCCCAGGGCCAAAAGGCTCGGTACGAGCAGTACTTC.

The chain has TRBV4-1 and TRBJ2-6, with D perhaps being TRBD1 or TRBD2 (6 bases each). CDR3 length: 17 residues. V was clipped by 3 bases and J by 3 bases, with 15 bases between them. Germline V gene sequence: CDR1 MGHRA, CDR2 YSYEKL. In DNA, the CDR3 is TGCGCCAGCAGCCAGCCCCCGGGGGCTAATGGGGCCAACGTCCTGACTTTC. Its translation is CASSQPPGANGANVLTF.

The CDR3 loop reads CASSYFDRNYGYTF. The DNA for the CDR3 is TGTGCCAGCAGCTACTTTGACAGGAACTATGGCTACACCTTC. The rearrangement joins TRBV7-9 to TRBJ1-2; perhaps TRBD1 as D (6 bases). CDR3 length: 14 residues. Germline values: CDR1 SEHNR, CDR2 FQNEAQ (reference sequence). Trimming removed 4 bases from V and 2 bases from J, with 11 bases in between.

V usage is TRBV19 and J usage is TRBJ2-2; D is undetermined. Germline CDR1 reads LNHDA; CDR2 reads SQIVND (reference sequence). The CDR3 has 16 residues. With 1 base removed from V and 2 bases from J, the gap between germline ends came to 11 bases. The CDR3 nucleotides read TGTGCCAGTAGTATAGTTCGAGAGACTAACACCGGGGAGCTGTTTTTT. It encodes CASSIVRETNTGELFF.

This clone was observed a handful of times. The chain uses TRBV20-1 and TRBJ1-2; D unresolved. There are 11 residues in the CDR3. Trimming removed 6 bases from V and 2 bases from J, with 7 bases in between. Germline CDR1 is DFQATT and CDR2 is SNEGSKA (reference sequence). This CDR3 reads CSAVENYGYTF. The CDR3 coding sequence is TGCAGTGCCGTAGAAAACTATGGCTACACCTTC.

J is TRBJ1-2 and V is TRBV7-8; TRBD1 aligns across 8 bases. The V gene's germline CDR1 is SGHVS and CDR2 FQNEAQ. The CDR3 extends over 15 amino acids. The ends lost 2 bases at V and 7 bases at J; junction bases unmatched: 9. Here the CDR3 DNA reads TGTGCCAGCAGCTTATTGGGGCAGGGGGCAGGTGGCTACACCTTC. Translation gives CASSLLGQGAGGYTF.

The chain is built from TRBV29-1 and TRBJ1-3; no clear D gene. Looked up from germline, CDR1 is SQVTM and CDR2 is ANQGSEA. CDR3 length: 13 residues. Between the trimmed V and J ends, which lost 4 bases and 1 base, there was a span of 8 bases. The CDR3 DNA follows: TGCAGCGTTGTAGAGCAGTCTGGAAACACCATATATTTT. Residues: CSVVEQSGNTIYF.

In its sample, this clone was seen once. The chain is built from TRBV11-3 and TRBJ2-7, with D possibly TRBD2 on 5 matching bases. Germline-derived CDR1 and CDR2 are SGHNT and YENEEA. Trimming pared 5 bases from V and 4 bases from J, leaving 18 bases between. This CDR3 is built from 15 residues. DNA of the CDR3: TGTGCCAGCAGCCAAGAGAGGGAGATGGGGTACGAGCAGTACTTC. It codes for CASSQEREMGYEQYF.

The chain employs TRBV19 and TRBJ2-5; D possibly uses TRBD1 or TRBD2 (5 bases each). The CDR3 is 14 residues long. Germline V gene lookup returns CDR1 LNHDA and CDR2 SQIVND (reference sequence). V lost 1 base, J lost 5 bases, and 11 bases lay in between. The CDR3 bases are TGTGCCAGTAGTATAGGGGACGCCCAGGAGACCCAGTACTTC. This sequence encodes CASSIGDAQETQYF.

This clone was detected only once. The identical CDR3 is also encoded by other nucleotide sequences in the sample. This chain uses TRBV11-2 with TRBJ2-1; TRBD2 matches 7 bases. Germline lookup yields CDR1 SGHAT and CDR2 FQNNGV. The CDR3 extends over 15 amino acids. V lost 5 bases, J lost 0 bases, and 4 bases stayed unmatched. CDR3 bases: TGTGCCAGCAGCCGAGCGGGGAGCTCCTACAATGAGCAGTTCTTC. Its protein is CASSRAGSSYNEQFF.

The rearrangement uses TRBV2 and TRBJ1-4; unclear D gene. The germline CDR1 and CDR2 sequences are SNHLY and FYNNEI. Trimming left V 5 bases short and J 8 bases short, with 15 bases between. The CDR3 totals 14 residues. CDR3 in amino acids: CASSQDRQSEKLFF. DNA of the CDR3: TGTGCCAGCAGTCAAGACCGTCAAAGCGAAAAACTGTTTTTT.

CDR3 bases: TGTGCCAGCAGCTTAGGGTTAGTCGAGACCCAGTACTTC. It codes for CASSLGLVETQYF. The rearrangement links TRBV7-2 to TRBJ2-5; no clear D. In germline, CDR1 is SGHTA, CDR2 FQGNSA. Trimming took off 1 base at V and 5 bases at J, with 8 bases between the two ends. The CDR3 sequence is 13 residues long.

The chain joins TRBV18 to TRBJ1-2; TRBD1 matches 9 bases. In germline, CDR1 is KGHSH, CDR2 LQKENI. Trimming at V came to 3 bases and at J to 7 bases, leaving 9 bases not matched to a gene. This CDR3 has 15 amino acids. The CDR3 DNA is TGTGCCAGCTCACCGGATACAGGGGGCGATGCTGGCTACACCTTC. Encoded protein: CASSPDTGGDAGYTF.

About this clone: Other DNA sequences of this sample code for an identical CDR3. The chain uses TRBV19 and TRBJ1-5; a weak D match, TRBD1 (5 bases). Trimming shortened V by 3 bases and J by 2 bases, and 11 bases separated the two germline ends. Germline V CDR1 and CDR2: LNHDA, SQIVND (reference sequence). This CDR3 contains 15 residues. CDR3 sequence: CASSIGGIGNQPQHF. The CDR3 DNA reads as TGTGCCAGTAGTATCGGGGGGATCGGCAATCAGCCCCAGCATTTT.

The chain is built from TRBV28 and TRBJ1-2, with D possibly being TRBD1 (6 bases). The length of the CDR3 is 13 residues. Trimming shortened V by 2 bases and J by 3 bases, and 7 bases separated the two germline ends. Germline assignment: CDR1 MDHEN and CDR2 SYDVKM. The CDR3 spells CASSLAGDYGYTF. The CDR3 DNA reads as TGTGCCAGCAGTTTAGCAGGGGACTATGGCTACACCTTC.

This rearrangement joins TRBV11-3 to TRBJ2-1, with 14 bases matching TRBD2. The junction had 12 bases not matched to a gene; V was cut back by 5 bases and J by 9 bases. The germline V gene has CDR1 SGHNT and CDR2 YENEEA. There are 17 residues in the CDR3. CDR3 amino acids: CASSAIGTSGSWGEQFF. CDR3 nucleotides: TGTGCCAGCAGCGCTATCGGGACTAGCGGGAGTTGGGGTGAGCAGTTCTTC.

V is TRBV7-6 and J is TRBJ1-6; no firm D call. From germline, CDR1 is SGHVS and CDR2 FNYEAQ. Deletions cut 5 bases from V and 9 bases from J, with 17 bases between. The CDR3 loop spans 15 amino acids. Here the CDR3 reads CASSQLGSSASPLHF. DNA of the CDR3: TGTGCCAGCAGCCAACTGGGGTCCTCCGCTTCACCCCTCCACTTT.

V gene TRBV6-5 combines with J gene TRBJ2-7; unclear D gene. This CDR3 spans 12 amino acids. Germline V gene lookup returns CDR1 MNHEY and CDR2 SVGAGI. Deletions cut 5 bases from V and 4 bases from J, with 9 bases between. CDR3: CASSRLYYEQYF. CDR3 nucleotides: TGTGCCAGCAGTCGCCTCTATTACGAGCAGTACTTC.

CDR3 sequence: CASSYLPGGGNQPQHF. The CDR3 nucleotides are TGTGCCAGCAGTTACCTACCAGGGGGGGGCAATCAGCCCCAGCATTTT. The chain combines TRBV6-5 with TRBJ1-5; TRBD1 matches at 7 bases. The length of the CDR3 is 16 residues. CDR1 is MNHEY and CDR2 is SVGAGI in the germline V gene. V lost 2 bases, J lost 2 bases, and 6 bases stayed unmatched.

Worth noting for this clone: The sample holds other DNA sequences that translate to the same CDR3. V gene TRBV5-1 combines with J gene TRBJ2-3; D gene ambiguous. V dropped 1 base and J dropped 2 bases, with 8 bases sitting between them. CDR3 length: 14 residues. Germline V lookup: CDR1 SGHRS, CDR2 YFSETQ. CDR3 loop: CASSLLRNTDTQYF. The CDR3 coding sequence is TGCGCCAGCAGCTTGCTCCGAAACACAGATACGCAGTATTTT.

The CDR3 region is CASSQGRLGYTF. In DNA, the CDR3 is TGCGCCAGCAGCCAAGGGCGTTTGGGCTACACCTTC. J is TRBJ1-2 and V is TRBV4-1; D remains unclear. V was cut by 1 base and J by 8 bases, with 8 bases left in between. This CDR3 contains 12 residues. Germline V gene lookup returns CDR1 MGHRA and CDR2 YSYEKL.